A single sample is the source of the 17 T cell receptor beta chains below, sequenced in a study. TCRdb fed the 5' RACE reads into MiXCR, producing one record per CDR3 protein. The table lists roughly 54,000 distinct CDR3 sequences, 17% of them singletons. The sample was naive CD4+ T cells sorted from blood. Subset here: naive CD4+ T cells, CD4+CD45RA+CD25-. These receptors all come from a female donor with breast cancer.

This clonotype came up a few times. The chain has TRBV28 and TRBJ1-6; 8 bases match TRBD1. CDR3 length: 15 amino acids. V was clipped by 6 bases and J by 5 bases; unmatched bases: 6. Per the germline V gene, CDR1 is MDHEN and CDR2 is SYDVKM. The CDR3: CASSRGQANNSPLHF. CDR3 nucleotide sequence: TGTGCCAGCAGCCGGGGACAGGCGAATAATTCACCCCTCCACTTT. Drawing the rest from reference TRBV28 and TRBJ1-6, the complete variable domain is DVKVTQSSRYLVKRTGEKVFLECVQDMDHENMFWYRQDPGLGLRLIYFSYDVKMKEKGDIPEGYSVSREKKERFSLILESASTNQTSMYLCASSRGQANNSPLHFGNGTRLTVT.

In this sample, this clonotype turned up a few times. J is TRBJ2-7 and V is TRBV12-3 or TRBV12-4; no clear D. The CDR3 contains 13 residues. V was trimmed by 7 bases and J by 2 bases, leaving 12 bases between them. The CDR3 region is CASNSDGPYEQYF. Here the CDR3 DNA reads TGTGCCAGCAACTCGGACGGCCCCTACGAGCAGTACTTC.

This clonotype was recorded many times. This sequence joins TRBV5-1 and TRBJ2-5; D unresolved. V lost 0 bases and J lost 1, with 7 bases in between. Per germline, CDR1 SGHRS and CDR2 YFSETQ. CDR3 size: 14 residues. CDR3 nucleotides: TGCGCCAGCAGCTTGGCGGCAACCCAAGAGACCCAGTACTTC. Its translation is CASSLAATQETQYF.

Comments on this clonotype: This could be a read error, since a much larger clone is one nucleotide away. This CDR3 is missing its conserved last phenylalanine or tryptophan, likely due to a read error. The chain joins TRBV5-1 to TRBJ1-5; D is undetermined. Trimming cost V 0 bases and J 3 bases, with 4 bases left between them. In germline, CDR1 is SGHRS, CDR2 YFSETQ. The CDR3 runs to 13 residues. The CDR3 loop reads CASSLDPNQPQHC. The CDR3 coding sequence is TGCGCCAGCAGCTTGGATCCCAATCAGCCCCAGCATTGT.

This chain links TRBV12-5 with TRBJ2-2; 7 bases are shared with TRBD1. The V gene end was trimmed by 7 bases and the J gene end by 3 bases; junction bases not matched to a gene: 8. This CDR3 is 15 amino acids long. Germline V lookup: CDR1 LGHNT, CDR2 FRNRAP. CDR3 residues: CASVQGQFDTGELFF. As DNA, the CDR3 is TGTGCTAGTGTCCAGGGACAGTTTGACACCGGGGAGCTGTTTTTT.

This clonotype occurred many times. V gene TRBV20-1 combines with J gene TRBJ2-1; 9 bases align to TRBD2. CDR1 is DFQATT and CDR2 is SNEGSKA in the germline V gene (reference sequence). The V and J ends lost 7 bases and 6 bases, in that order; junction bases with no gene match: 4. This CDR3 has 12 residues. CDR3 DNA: TGCAGTGTCCCGACTAGCGGCAATGAGCAGTTCTTC. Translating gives CSVPTSGNEQFF.

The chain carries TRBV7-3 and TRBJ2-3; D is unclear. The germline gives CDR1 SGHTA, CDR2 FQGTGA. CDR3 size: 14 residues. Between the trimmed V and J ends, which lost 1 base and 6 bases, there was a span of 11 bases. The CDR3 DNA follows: TGTGCCAGCAGCTTAAAGACTGGCCACGATACGCAGTATTTT. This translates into CASSLKTGHDTQYF. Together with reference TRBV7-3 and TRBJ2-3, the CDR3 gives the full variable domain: GAGVSQTPSNKVTEKGKYVELRCDPISGHTALYWYRQSLGQGPEFLIYFQGTGAADDSGLPNDRFFAVRPEGSVSTLKIQRTERGDSAVYLCASSLKTGHDTQYFGPGTRLTVL.

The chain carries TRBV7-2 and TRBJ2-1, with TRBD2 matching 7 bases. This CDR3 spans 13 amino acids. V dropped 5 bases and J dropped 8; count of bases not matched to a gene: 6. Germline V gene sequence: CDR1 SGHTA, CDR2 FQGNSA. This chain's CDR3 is CASSTGTIYEQFF. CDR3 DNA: TGTGCCAGCAGCACCGGGACTATATATGAGCAGTTCTTC.

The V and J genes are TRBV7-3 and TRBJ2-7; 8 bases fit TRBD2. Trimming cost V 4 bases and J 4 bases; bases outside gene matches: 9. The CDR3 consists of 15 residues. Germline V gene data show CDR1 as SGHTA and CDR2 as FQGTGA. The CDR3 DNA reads TGTGCCAGCAGCTCCTGGTCTAGCGGGTCTTACGAGCAGTACTTC. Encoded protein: CASSSWSSGSYEQYF.

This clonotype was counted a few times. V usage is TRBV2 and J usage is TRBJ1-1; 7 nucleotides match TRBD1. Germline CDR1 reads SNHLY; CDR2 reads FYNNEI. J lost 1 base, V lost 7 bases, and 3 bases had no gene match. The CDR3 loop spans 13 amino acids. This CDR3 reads CASKRDRNTEAFF. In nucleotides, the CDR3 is TGTGCCAGCAAACGGGACAGGAACACTGAAGCTTTCTTT.

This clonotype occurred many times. The CDR3 spells CASGPNLPGTARSGYTF. The CDR3 DNA follows: TGTGCTAGTGGTCCCAACCTCCCGGGGACGGCCAGGAGCGGCTACACCTTC. The V gene is TRBV12-5, the J gene TRBJ1-2, with D maybe TRBD1 (5 bases). Germline-derived CDR1 and CDR2 are LGHNT and FRNRAP. The CDR3 runs 17 residues. V dropped 5 bases and J dropped 8 bases, with 27 bases sitting between them.

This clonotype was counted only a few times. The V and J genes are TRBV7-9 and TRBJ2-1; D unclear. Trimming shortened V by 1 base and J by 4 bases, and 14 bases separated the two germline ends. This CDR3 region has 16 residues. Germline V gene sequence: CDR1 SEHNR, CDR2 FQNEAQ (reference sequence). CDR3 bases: TGTGCCAGCAGCTTAGTCCGGCACCTAATTTACAATGAGCAGTTCTTC. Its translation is CASSLVRHLIYNEQFF.

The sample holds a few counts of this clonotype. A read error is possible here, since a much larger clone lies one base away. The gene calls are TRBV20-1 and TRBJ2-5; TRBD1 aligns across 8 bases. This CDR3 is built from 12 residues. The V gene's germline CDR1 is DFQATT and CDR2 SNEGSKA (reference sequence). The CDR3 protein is CRASRGQVPQYF. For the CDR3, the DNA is TGCAGGGCTAGTCGGGGACAGGTTCCCCAGTACTTC.

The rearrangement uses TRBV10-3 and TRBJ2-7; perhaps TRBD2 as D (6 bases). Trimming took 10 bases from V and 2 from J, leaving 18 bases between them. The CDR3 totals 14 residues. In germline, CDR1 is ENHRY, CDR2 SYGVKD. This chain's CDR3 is CATGPAGAPYEQYF. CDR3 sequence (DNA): TGTGCCACCGGACCAGCGGGTGCCCCCTACGAGCAGTACTTC.

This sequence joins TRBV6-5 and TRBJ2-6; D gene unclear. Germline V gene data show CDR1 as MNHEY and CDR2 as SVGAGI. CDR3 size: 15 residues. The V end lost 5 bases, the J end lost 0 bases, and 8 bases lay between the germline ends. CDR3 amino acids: CASSPGYSGANVLTF. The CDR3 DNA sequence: TGTGCCAGCAGTCCAGGTTACTCTGGGGCCAACGTCCTGACTTTC.

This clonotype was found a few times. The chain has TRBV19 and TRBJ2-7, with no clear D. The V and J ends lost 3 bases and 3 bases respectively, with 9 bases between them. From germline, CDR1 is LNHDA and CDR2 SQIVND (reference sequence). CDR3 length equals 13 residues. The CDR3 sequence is CASSIKPGYEQYF. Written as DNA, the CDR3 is TGTGCCAGTAGTATTAAGCCGGGCTACGAGCAGTACTTC.

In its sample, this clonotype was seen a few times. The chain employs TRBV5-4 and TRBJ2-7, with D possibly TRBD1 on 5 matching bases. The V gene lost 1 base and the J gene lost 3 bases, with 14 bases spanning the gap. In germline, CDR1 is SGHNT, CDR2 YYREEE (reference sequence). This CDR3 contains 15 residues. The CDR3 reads CASSLLAGQSYEQYF. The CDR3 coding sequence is TGTGCCAGCAGCTTGTTAGCAGGGCAGAGCTACGAGCAGTACTTC. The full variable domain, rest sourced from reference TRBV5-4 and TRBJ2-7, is ETGVTQSPTHLIKTRGQQVTLRCSSQSGHNTVSWYQQALGQGPQFIFQYYREEENGRGNFPPRFSGLQFPNYSSELNVNALELDDSALYLCASSLLAGQSYEQYFGPGTRLTVT.